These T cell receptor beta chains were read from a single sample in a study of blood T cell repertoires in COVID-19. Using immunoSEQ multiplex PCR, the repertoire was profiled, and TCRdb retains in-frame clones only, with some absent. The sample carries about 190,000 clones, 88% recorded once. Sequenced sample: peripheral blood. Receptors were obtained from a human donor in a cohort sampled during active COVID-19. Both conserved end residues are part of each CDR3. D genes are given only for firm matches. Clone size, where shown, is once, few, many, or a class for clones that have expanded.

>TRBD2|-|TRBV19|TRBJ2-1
CASSAGTSGYNEQFF
TGTGCCAGTAGTGCCGGGACTAGCGGATACAATGAGCAGTTCTTC
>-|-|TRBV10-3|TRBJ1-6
CAISVQGNSPLHF
TGTGCCATCAGTGTGCAGGGCAATTCACCCCTCCACTTT
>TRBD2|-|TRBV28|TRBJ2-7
CASSRGLAGAGRPYEQYF
TGTGCCAGCAGCCGTGGACTAGCGGGAGCGGGTCGGCCCTACGAGCAGTACTTC
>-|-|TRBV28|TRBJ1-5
CASSPDSGIGNQPQHF
TGTGCCAGCAGTCCGGATTCAGGGATCGGCAATCAGCCCCAGCATTTT
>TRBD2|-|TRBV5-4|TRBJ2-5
CASSGGGLAAQETQYF
TGTGCCAGCAGCGGGGGGGGTCTAGCGGCGCAAGAGACCCAGTACTTC
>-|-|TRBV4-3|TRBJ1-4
CASSQEGRDGEKLFF
TGCGCCAGCAGCCAAGAGGGGCGGGATGGGGAAAAACTGTTTTTT
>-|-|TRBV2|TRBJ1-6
CASTAVGLLVNSPLHF
TGTGCCAGCACGGCGGTCGGTTTGCTGGTTAATTCACCCCTCCACTTT
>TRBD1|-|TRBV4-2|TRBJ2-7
CASSQDPTGLSYEQYF
TGTGCCAGCAGCCAAGATCCGACAGGGTTATCCTACGAGCAGTACTTC
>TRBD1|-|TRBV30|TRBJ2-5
CASDRGGETQYF
TGTGCCAGCGACAGGGGCGGCGAGACCCAGTACTTC
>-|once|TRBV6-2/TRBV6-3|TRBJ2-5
CASSSPGTYQETQYF
TGTGCCAGCAGTTCCCCGGGGACATACCAAGAGACCCAGTACTTC
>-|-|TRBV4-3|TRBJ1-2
CASSQYSGGLHGYTF
TGCGCCAGCAGCCAATACAGCGGGGGACTTCATGGCTACACCTTC
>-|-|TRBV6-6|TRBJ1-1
CASSYGNPEAFF
TGTGCCAGCAGTTACGGCAACCCTGAAGCTTTCTTT
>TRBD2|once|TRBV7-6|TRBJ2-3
CASRSGGADTQYF
TGTGCCAGCAGAAGCGGGGGGGCAGATACGCAGTATTTT
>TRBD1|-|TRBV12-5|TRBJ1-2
CASGPGTGVGYTF
TGTGCTAGTGGTCCCGGGACAGGGGTTGGCTACACCTTC
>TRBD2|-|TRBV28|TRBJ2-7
CASLGAGEGYEQYF
TGTGCCAGCCTCGGAGCGGGAGAAGGATACGAGCAGTACTTC
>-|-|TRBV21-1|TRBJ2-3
CASEGSADTQYF
TGTGCCAGCGAGGGCTCCGCAGATACGCAGTATTTT
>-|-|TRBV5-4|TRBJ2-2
CASSLDRYTGELFF
TGTGCCAGCAGCTTGGACAGGTACACCGGGGAGCTGTTTTTT
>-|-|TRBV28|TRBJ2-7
CASSRPGSLNEQYF
TGTGCCAGCAGCCGTCCAGGGTCCTTAAACGAGCAGTACTTC
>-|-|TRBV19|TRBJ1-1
CASSTSLPGARLNTEAFF
TGTGCCAGTAGTACCTCCCTCCCAGGGGCCCGACTGAACACTGAAGCTTTCTTT
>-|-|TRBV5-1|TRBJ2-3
CASSYATGMTDTQYF
TGCGCCAGCAGCTACGCGACAGGAATGACAGATACGCAGTATTTT
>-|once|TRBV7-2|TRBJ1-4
CASSPLSVGGGNEKLFF
TGTGCCAGCAGCCCCTTATCTGTGGGGGGAGGGAATGAAAAACTGTTTTTT
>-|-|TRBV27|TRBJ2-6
CASSLGRRTGANVLTF
TGTGCCAGCAGTTTAGGACGGAGGACTGGGGCCAACGTCCTGACTTTC
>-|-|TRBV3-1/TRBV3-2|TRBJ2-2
CASSYRGSGELFF
TGTGCCAGCAGTTATAGGGGGTCCGGGGAGCTGTTTTTT
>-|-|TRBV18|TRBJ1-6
CASSPDGGNSPLHF
TGTGCCAGCTCACCCGACGGGGGGAATTCACCCCTCCACTTT
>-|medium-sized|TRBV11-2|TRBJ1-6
CASSLEGGARSPLHF
TGTGCCAGCAGCTTAGAGGGGGGGGCGAGGTCACCCCTCCACTTT
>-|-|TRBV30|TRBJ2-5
CAWKASPGETQYF
TGTGCCTGGAAAGCCTCACCGGGGGAGACCCAGTACTTC
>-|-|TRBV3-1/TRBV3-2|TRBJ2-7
CASSQERGPTGYEQYF
TGTGCCAGCAGCCAAGAGAGAGGACCTACAGGTTACGAGCAGTACTTC
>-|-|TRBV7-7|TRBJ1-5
CASSLAVSLGNQPQHF
TGTGCTAGCAGCTTAGCGGTCAGTTTGGGCAATCAGCCCCAGCATTTT
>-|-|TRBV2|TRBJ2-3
CASSLLADTQYF
TGTGCCAGCAGTTTACTGGCAGATACGCAGTATTTT
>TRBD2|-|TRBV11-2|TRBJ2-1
CASSLTSAGNEQFF
TGTGCCAGCAGCCTGACTAGCGCTGGCAATGAGCAGTTCTTC
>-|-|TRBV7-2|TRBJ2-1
CASSSVWGVYNEQFF
TGTGCCAGCAGCTCGGTGTGGGGGGTCTACAATGAGCAGTTCTTC
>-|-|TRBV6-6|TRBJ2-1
CASSYSQNEQFF
TGTGCCAGCAGTTACTCTCAGAATGAGCAGTTCTTC
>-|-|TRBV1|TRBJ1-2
CTSSQGGLRDF
TGCACCAGCAGCCAAGGTGGACTTAGGGACTTC
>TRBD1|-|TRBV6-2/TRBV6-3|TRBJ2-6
CASSYSGQGFSGANVLTF
TGTGCCAGCAGTTACTCAGGACAGGGGTTCTCTGGGGCCAACGTCCTGACTTTC
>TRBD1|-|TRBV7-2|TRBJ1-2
CASTLGTGGNYGYTF
TGTGCCAGCACCCTAGGGACAGGGGGTAACTATGGCTACACCTTC
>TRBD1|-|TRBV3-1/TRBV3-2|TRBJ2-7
CASSQGQGYEQYF
TGTGCCAGCAGCCAAGGACAGGGGTACGAGCAGTACTTC
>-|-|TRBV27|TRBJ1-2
CASSLSGGNYGYTF
TGTGCCAGCAGTTTATCAGGGGGTAACTATGGCTACACCTTC
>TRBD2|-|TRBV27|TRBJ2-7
CASSEAGTTPVEQYF
TGTGCCAGCAGCGAAGCCGGGACTACCCCAGTCGAGCAGTACTTC
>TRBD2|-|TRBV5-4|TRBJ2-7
CASSLVGREGSEQYF
TGTGCCAGCAGCTTGGTAGGGCGGGAGGGCTCCGAGCAGTACTTC
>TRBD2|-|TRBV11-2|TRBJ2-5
CASSLGLAGGQETQYF
TGTGCCAGCAGCTTAGGGCTAGCGGGGGGCCAAGAGACCCAGTACTTC